These T cell receptor beta chains were read from a single sample in a study of graft-versus-host responses after intestinal transplantation. The method was immunoSEQ multiplex PCR; TCRdb's version includes in-frame clones alone and lacks a portion of them. The table lists more than 90,000 clones, 80% to 95% of them singletons, with 0.45% to 0.6% in the top ten. Which antigens these TCRs recognize remains unknown. The specimen was unstimulated CD8+ T cells sorted from spleen or lymph node cells, collected before intestinal transplant. The receptors here all came from a human donor who received an intestinal transplant. Both conserved end residues are part of each CDR3. A D gene is named only where the DNA matches it firmly. Some rows have no size entry. The others give once, few or many, or a class for an expanded clone.

J,D,V,size,CDR3,DNA
TRBJ2-3,TRBD2,TRBV6-4,.,CASPPQKVKTSGRYTQYF,TGTGCCTCCCCCCCTCAGAAGGTGAAGACTAGCGGGAGGTATACGCAGTATTTT
TRBJ2-3,.,TRBV4-3,.,CASSLGGMLAADTQYF,TGCGCCAGCAGCCTAGGAGGTATGCTCGCTGCAGATACGCAGTATTTT
TRBJ2-3,TRBD2,TRBV4-3,.,CASSQDRNGGSTDTQYF,TGCGCCAGCAGCCAAGATAGGAACGGGGGGAGCACAGATACGCAGTATTTT
TRBJ2-7,.,TRBV27,.,CASSLSAEPDEQYF,TGTGCCAGCAGTTTATCTGCGGAACCTGACGAGCAGTACTTC
TRBJ1-1,TRBD1,TRBV28,.,CASSFQQGMNTEAFF,TGTGCCAGCAGTTTCCAACAGGGGATGAACACTGAAGCTTTCTTT
TRBJ1-5,.,TRBV5-1,.,CASSPEATGNNQPQHF,TGCGCCAGCAGCCCGGAGGCAACAGGGAACAATCAGCCCCAGCATTTT
TRBJ2-5,.,TRBV7-8,.,CASSLAGGILWDQYF,TGTGCCAGCAGCTTAGCCGGCGGGATCTTGTGGGACCAGTACTTC
TRBJ2-3,.,TRBV4-3,.,CASSQDLGMRTDTQYF,TGCGCCAGCAGCCAAGATCTAGGCATGCGCACAGATACGCAGTATTTT
TRBJ2-1,.,TRBV19,.,CASSRSGTYNEQFF,TGTGCCAGTAGTAGGAGCGGGACATACAATGAGCAGTTCTTC
TRBJ2-7,.,TRBV28,once,CASSRSRHEQYF,TGTGCCAGCAGTCGCAGCAGGCACGAGCAGTACTTC
TRBJ2-7,.,TRBV27,.,CASSLSPLNEQYF,TGTGCCAGCAGTCTAAGCCCCTTGAACGAGCAGTACTTC
TRBJ2-7,.,TRBV5-5,.,CASSYSQGYEQYF,TGTGCCAGCAGCTACTCCCAGGGCTACGAGCAGTACTTC
TRBJ2-7,.,TRBV6-5,.,CASSYVGPSYEQYF,TGTGCCAGCAGTTACGTTGGGCCATCTTACGAGCAGTACTTC
TRBJ1-1,TRBD1,TRBV28,.,CASRTGGTEAFF,TGTGCTAGCAGGACAGGGGGCACTGAAGCTTTCTTT
TRBJ2-1,.,TRBV7-8,.,CASSLDSSSYNEQFF,TGTGCCAGCAGCTTAGACTCGAGCTCCTACAATGAGCAGTTCTTC
TRBJ2-7,.,TRBV2,.,CASSEWTSHTYEQYF,TGTGCCAGCAGTGAATGGACATCCCATACCTACGAGCAGTACTTC
TRBJ2-7,TRBD2,TRBV15,.,CAIGEAGPNYEQYF,TGTGCCATCGGGGAAGCGGGACCTAACTACGAGCAGTACTTC
TRBJ2-1,TRBD2,TRBV7-9,.,CASSLASGSGNEQFF,TGTGCCAGCAGCTTAGCTAGCGGGAGTGGCAATGAGCAGTTCTTC
TRBJ2-6,.,TRBV4-1,.,CASSQDGLEGFGANVLTF,TGCGCCAGCAGCCAAGACGGCCTAGAGGGCTTTGGGGCCAACGTCCTGACTTTC
TRBJ1-1,.,TRBV7-7,.,CARAQPEAFF,TGTGCCAGGGCTCAACCTGAAGCTTTCTTT
TRBJ2-7,.,TRBV27,few,CASSLSLSYEQYF,TGTGCCAGCAGTTTATCCCTTTCCTACGAGCAGTACTTC
TRBJ2-2,TRBD1,TRBV5-5,.,CASTDPDRGLTGELFF,TGTGCCAGCACCGACCCGGACAGGGGGTTGACCGGGGAGCTGTTTTTT
TRBJ2-6,.,TRBV27,.,CASSSGVSGANVLTF,TGTGCCAGCAGTTCAGGGGTCTCTGGGGCCAACGTCCTGACTTTC
TRBJ1-6,TRBD1,TRBV19,.,CASSRDREYSPLHF,TGTGCCAGTAGCCGGGACAGGGAGTATTCACCCCTCCACTTT
TRBJ1-2,.,TRBV7-8,.,CASSPIAGAPYGYTF,TGTGCCAGCAGCCCCATTGCGGGGGCCCCTTATGGCTACACCTTC
TRBJ2-5,.,TRBV28,.,CASRIIAEVETQYF,TGTGCCAGCAGGATAATAGCGGAGGTAGAGACCCAGTACTTC
TRBJ2-6,.,TRBV5-6,.,CASSWGVGGANVLTF,TGTGCCAGCAGCTGGGGGGTCGGTGGGGCCAACGTCCTGACTTTC
TRBJ2-7,.,TRBV12-5,.,CASGLDSGGYRMGSSYEQYF,TGTGCTAGTGGTTTGGATTCAGGGGGGTATCGGATGGGAAGCTCCTACGAGCAGTACTTC
TRBJ1-6,.,TRBV30,.,CAWGTSNNSPLHF,TGTGCCTGGGGGACATCCAATAATTCACCCCTCCACTTT
TRBJ2-3,.,TRBV5-4,.,CASSLSKTGEYF,TGTGCCAGCAGCTTGTCGAAAACGGGGGAGTATTTT
TRBJ2-1,TRBD1,TRBV30,.,CAWSTGGLEQFF,TGTGCCTGGAGTACAGGGGGCTTGGAGCAGTTCTTC
TRBJ1-6,.,TRBV21-1,.,CASSKDARGLNSPLHF,TGTGCCAGCAGCAAAGACGCCAGGGGCCTTAATTCACCCCTCCACTTT